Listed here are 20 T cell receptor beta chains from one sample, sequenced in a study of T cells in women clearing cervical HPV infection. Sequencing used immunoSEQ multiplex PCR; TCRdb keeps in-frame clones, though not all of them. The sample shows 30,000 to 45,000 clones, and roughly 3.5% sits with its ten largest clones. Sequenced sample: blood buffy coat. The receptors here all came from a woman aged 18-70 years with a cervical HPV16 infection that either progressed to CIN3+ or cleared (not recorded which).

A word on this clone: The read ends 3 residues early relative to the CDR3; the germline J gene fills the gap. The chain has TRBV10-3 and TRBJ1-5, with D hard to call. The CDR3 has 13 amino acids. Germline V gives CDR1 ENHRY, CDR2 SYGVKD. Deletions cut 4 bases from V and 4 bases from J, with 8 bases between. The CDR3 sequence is CAISAVRNQPQHF. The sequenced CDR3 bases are TGTGCCATCAGTGCCGTTCGGAATCAGCCC.

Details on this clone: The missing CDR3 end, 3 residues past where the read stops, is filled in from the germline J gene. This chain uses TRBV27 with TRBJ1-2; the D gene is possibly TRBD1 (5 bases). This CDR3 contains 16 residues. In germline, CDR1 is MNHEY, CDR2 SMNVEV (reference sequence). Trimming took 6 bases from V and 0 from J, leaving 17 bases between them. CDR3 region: CASSPGGGRTNYGYTF. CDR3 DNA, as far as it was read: TGTGCCAGCAGCCCAGGCGGGGGTCGTACTAACTATGGC.

CDR3 sequence: CASSLLPNTGELFF. The covered CDR3 bases are TGTGCCAGCAGCTTACTACCCAACACCGGGGAG. This chain connects TRBV7-8 to TRBJ2-2, with D hard to call. The read is 3 residues too short to cover the CDR3 end, so that end is filled in from the germline J gene. V was cut by 2 bases and J by 2 bases, with 6 bases left in between. The CDR3 loop spans 14 amino acids. Germline CDR1 and CDR2: SGHVS and FQNEAQ. The entire variable domain, with the rest obtained from reference TRBV7-8 and TRBJ2-2, is as follows: GAGVSQSPRYKVAKRGQDVALRCDPISGHVSLFWYQQALGQGPEFLTYFQNEAQLDKSGLPSDRFFAERPEGSVSTLKIQRTQQEDSAVYLCASSLLPNTGELFFGEGSRLTVL.

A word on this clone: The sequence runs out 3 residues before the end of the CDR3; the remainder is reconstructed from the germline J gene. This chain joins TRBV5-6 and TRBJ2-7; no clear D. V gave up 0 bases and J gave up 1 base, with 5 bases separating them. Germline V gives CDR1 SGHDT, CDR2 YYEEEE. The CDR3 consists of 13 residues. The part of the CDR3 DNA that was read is TGTGCCAGCAGCTTGGTCAGTTCCTACGAG. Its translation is CASSLVSSYE. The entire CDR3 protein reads CASSLVSSYEQYF.

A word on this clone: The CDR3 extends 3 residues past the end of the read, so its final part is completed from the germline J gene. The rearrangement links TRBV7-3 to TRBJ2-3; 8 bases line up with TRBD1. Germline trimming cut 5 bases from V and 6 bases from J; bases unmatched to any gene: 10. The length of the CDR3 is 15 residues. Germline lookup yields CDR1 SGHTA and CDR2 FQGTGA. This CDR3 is CASSPEDRVGDTQYF. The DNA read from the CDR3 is TGTGCCAGCAGCCCCGAGGACAGGGTGGGGGATACG.

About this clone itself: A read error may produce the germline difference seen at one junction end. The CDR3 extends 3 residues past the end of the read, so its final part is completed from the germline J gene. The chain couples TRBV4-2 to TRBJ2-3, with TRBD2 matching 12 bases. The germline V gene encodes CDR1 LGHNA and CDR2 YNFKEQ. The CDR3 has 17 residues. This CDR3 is CASSQEVGLAGQDTQYF. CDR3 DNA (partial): TGCGCCAGCAGCCAAGAAGTGGGACTAGCGGGCCAAGATACG.

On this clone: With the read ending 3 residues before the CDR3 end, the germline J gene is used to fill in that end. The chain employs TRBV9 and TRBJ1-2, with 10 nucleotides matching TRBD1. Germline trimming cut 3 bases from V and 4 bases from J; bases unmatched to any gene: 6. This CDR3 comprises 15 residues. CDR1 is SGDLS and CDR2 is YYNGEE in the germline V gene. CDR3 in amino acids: CASSARDRGPYGYTF. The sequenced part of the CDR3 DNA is TGTGCCAGCAGCGCCCGGGACAGGGGCCCCTATGGC.

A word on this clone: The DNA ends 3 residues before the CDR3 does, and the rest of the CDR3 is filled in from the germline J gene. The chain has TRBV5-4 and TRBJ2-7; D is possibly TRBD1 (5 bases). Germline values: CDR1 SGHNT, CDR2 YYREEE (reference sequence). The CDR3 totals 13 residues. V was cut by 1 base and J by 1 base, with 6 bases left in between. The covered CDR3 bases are TGTGCCAGCAGCTTGCAGGGATCCTACGAG. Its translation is CASSLQGSYE. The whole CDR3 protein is CASSLQGSYEQYF.

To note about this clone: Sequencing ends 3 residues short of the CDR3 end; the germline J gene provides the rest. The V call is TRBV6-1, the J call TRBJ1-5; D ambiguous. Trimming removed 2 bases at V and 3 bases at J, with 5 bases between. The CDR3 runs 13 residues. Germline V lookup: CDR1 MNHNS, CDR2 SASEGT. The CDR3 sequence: CASSESPNQPQHF. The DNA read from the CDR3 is TGTGCCAGCAGTGAATCTCCCAATCAGCCC.

The DNA read from the CDR3 is TGTGCCAGCAGCAAATACAGGGAAACTGAA. Translating it yields CASSKYRETE. The full CDR3 protein reads CASSKYRETEAFF. The chain is built from TRBV11-3 and TRBJ1-1, with D tentatively TRBD1 (6 bases). The read finishes 3 residues shy of the CDR3 end, and the germline J gene is used to complete it. V lost 5 bases to trimming and J lost 5 bases, with 12 bases between them. The CDR3 is 13 amino acids. Germline CDR1 is SGHNT and CDR2 is YENEEA.

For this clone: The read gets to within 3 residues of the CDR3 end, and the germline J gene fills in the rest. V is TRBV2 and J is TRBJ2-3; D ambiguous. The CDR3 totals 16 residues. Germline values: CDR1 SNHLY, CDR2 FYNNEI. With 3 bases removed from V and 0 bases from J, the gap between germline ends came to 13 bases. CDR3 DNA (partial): TGTGCCAGCAGTGATGATGGCAGGAGTAGCACAGATACG. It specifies CASSDDGRSSTDT. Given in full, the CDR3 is CASSDDGRSSTDTQYF.

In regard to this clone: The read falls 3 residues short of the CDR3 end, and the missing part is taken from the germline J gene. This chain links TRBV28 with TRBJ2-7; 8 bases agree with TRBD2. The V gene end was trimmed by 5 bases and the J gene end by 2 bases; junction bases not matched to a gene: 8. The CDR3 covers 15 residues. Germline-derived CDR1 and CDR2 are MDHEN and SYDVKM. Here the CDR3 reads CASSGGVAGPYEQYF. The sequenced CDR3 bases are TGTGCCAGCAGTGGGGGGGTAGCGGGACCCTACGAG. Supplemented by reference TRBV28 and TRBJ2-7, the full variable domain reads DVKVTQSSRYLVKRTGEKVFLECVQDMDHENMFWYRQDPGLGLRLIYFSYDVKMKEKGDIPEGYSVSREKKERFSLILESASTNQTSMYLCASSGGVAGPYEQYFGPGTRLTVT.

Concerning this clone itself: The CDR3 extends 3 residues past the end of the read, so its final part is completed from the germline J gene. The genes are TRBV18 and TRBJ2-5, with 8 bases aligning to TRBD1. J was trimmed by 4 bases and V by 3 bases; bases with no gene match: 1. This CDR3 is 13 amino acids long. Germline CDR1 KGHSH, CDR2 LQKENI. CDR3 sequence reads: CASSPGTGETQYF. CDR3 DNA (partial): TGTGCCAGCTCACCCGGGACAGGAGAGACC. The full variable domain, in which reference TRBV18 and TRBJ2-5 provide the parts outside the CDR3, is NAGVMQNPRHLVRRRGQEARLRCSPMKGHSHVYWYRQLPEEGLKFMVYLQKENIIDESGMPKERFSAEFPKEGPSILRIQQVVRGDSAAYFCASSPGTGETQYFGPGTRLLVL.

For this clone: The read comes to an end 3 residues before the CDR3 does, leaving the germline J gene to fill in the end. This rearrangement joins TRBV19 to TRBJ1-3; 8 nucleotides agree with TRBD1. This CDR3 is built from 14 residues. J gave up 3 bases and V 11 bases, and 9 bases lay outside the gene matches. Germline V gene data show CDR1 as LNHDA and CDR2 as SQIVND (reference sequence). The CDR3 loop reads CASTDRAVGNTIYF. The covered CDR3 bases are TGTGCCTCAACGGACAGGGCGGTTGGAAACACC.

Here the CDR3 reads CASSARALGNTIYF. The CDR3 bases that were read are TGTGCCAGCAGCGCCCGAGCTCTTGGAAACACC. The chain joins TRBV7-2 to TRBJ1-3; D ambiguous. The CDR3 end lies 3 residues beyond the end of the read and is filled in from the germline J gene. The CDR3 is 14 amino acids. Germline CDR1 and CDR2: SGHTA and FQGNSA. V dropped 5 bases and J dropped 3 bases, with 11 bases sitting between them. The full variable domain, in which reference TRBV7-2 and TRBJ1-3 provide the parts outside the CDR3, is GAGVSQSPSNKVTEKGKDVELRCDPISGHTALYWYRQSLGQGLEFLIYFQGNSAPDKSGLPSDRFSAERTGGSVSTLTIQRTQQEDSAVYLCASSARALGNTIYFGEGSWLTVV.

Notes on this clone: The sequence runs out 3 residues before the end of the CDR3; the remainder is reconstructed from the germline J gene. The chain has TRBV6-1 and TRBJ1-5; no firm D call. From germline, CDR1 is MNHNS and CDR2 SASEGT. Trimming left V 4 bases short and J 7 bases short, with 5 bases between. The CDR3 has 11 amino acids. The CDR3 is CASSVGQPQHF. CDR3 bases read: TGTGCCAGCAGTGTGGGCCAGCCC.

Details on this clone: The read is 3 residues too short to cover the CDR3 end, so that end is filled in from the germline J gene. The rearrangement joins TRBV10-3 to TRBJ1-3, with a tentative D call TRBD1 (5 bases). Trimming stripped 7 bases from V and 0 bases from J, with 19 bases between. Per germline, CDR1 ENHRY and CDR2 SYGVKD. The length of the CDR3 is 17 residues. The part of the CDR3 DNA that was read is TGTGCCATCACCCGCACAGGTCCCACGCACTCTGGAAACACC. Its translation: CAITRTGPTHSGNT. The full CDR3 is CAITRTGPTHSGNTIYF.

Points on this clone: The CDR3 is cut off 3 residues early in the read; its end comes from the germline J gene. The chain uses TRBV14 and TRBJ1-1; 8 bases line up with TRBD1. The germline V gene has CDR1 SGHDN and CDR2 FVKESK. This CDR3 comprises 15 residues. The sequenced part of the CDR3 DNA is TGTGCCAGCAGCTTCGGACAGGGAGGGACCGCGGAA. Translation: CASSFGQGGTAE. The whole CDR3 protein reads CASSFGQGGTAEAFF.

The CDR3: CASSSGTSYEQYF. CDR3 bases read: TGTGCCAGCAGCTCCGGGACTAGCTACGAG. V usage is TRBV7-2 and J usage is TRBJ2-7; the match to TRBD2 covers 8 bases. Sequencing ends 3 residues short of the CDR3 end; the germline J gene provides the rest. CDR1 and CDR2 (germline): SGHTA, FQGNSA. Germline trimming cut 4 bases from V and 3 bases from J; bases unmatched to any gene: 2. The CDR3 contains 13 residues.

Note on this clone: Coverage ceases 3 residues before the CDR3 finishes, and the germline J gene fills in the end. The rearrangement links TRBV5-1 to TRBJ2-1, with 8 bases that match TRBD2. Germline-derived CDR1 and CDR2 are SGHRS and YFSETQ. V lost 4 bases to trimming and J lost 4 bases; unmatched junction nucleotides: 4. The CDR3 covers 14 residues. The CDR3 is CASSTRGGYNEQFF. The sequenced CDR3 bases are TGCGCCAGCAGCACCCGCGGGGGGTACAATGAG.